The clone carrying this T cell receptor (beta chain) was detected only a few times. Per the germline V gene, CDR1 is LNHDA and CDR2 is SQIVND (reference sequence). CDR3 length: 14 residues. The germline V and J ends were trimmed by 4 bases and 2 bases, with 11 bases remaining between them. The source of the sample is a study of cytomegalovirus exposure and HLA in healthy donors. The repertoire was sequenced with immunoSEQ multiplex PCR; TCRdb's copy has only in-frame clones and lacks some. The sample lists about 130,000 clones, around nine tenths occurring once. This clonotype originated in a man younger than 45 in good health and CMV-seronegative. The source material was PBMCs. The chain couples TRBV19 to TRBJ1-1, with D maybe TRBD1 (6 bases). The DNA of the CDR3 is TGTGCCAGTAGTACGCAGACAGGAAACACTGAAGCTTTCTTT. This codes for CASSTQTGNTEAFF.